The present entry profiles one T cell receptor (beta chain) with its context. This clonotype was found a few times. Its binding antigen is unknown. Nothing much larger sits one base from this clone, and base qualities are not available. Libraries of naive CD8 T cells were built from anywhere between about 18,000 and 1,000,000 sorted cells, with 10%, 30% or 50% of the purified RNA used. Naive CD8 T cells were FACS-sorted as CD8+CD4-CCR7+CD45RA+ on a BD FACSAria II into RLT Plus buffer. Detection sensitivity was tested by spiking Jurkat RNA equal to roughly nine TCR copies' worth into samples containing about 20,000-1,100,000 naive CD8 T cells. CD8 T cells were enriched with RosetteSep CD8+ T Cell Enrichment Cocktail and Ficoll-Paque, followed by ACK red cell lysis. Trimming costs V 2 bases and J 0 bases, and their ends lie 8 bases apart. From the cysteine up to the phenylalanine, the CDR3 has a length of 16 residues. The DNA shown is the 48-base CDR3, in frame from base 1. Taken from the germline V gene (reference sequence), the CDR1 and CDR2 loops are MNHEY and SMNVEV.

This entry comes from a study of molecular identifiers for immune sequencing clone quantification listed by TCRdb under 2018. In the study overall: For a replicate experiment, RNA from approximately 20,000 or 100,000 naive CD8 T cells was divided into five aliquots, of which four were sequenced. The study was a methods study using CD8 T cells to benchmark molecular-identifier clustering-based TCR repertoire sequencing (MIDCIRS) and TCR RNA copy counting. Overall results and qualifications from the work: Spiked-in Jurkat TCR RNA equivalent to a single cell was reported to be detectable even among 750,000 to 1,000,000 naive CD8 T cells. Spiked-in Jurkat TCR RNA (about ten copies' worth), which is not part of the donor repertoire, was contained in the naive libraries. Highly expanded clone sizes could be underestimated if identical TCR molecules share a barcode. When barcode sub-clustering was left out, chimeric consensus sequences inflated TCR diversity, with chimeras reaching as high as 47%. About three recovered TCR RNA copies per cell were obtained by modeling, versus around 10 by digital PCR, implying a capture efficiency of about 30%. In CMV-specific effector cells, over 97% of molecules were held by clones above 20 RNA copies, whereas under 1% of molecules were held by such clones in naive cells.

The library came from PCR. For sequencing, a NextSeq 500 was employed. Bulk TCR libraries were made following a previously described method, with the TCR primers given in Table S5. Purification of total RNA was performed with the Qiagen AllPrep DNA/RNA kit. Before analysis, reads from multiple sequencing runs of the same library were pooled. Concerning the study's data processing: Reads were retained only if an exact TCR constant sequence was present, and the retained reads were trimmed to 150 nt and grouped according to their 12-nt molecular barcodes. Reads within each barcode group were sub-clustered using a 15% Levenshtein threshold, and quality-weighted consensus sequences were constructed for each RNA molecule. Non-functional sequences were filtered out, along with any lower-count sequence sitting one edit away from another sequence. On the basis of fitting two negative binomial distributions, barcode sub-clusters with fewer than 20% of the maximum read count were discarded. The raw public data were reprocessed by TCRdb itself: fastp quality trimming at Q25, MiXCR clonotype calling, in-frame beta chains only. All rows with the same CDR3 protein become a single entry with the most common DNA and genes. TCRdb, not the original authors, processed these V and J calls. The sample profile shows some 97,000 distinct CDR3 sequences; around 33% of them were found once. The leading ten clones occupy approximately 4% of the sample.

This TCR was sampled from a human donor in good health. Some libraries in this study had Jurkat cell RNA spiked in. Recombination linked TRBV27 to TRBJ2-6; the D gene remains uncertain. Sequenced material: naive CD8+ T cells from blood, with Jurkat cell RNA spiked in. The cell subset or site label here, explained by the study, means: FACS-sorted CD8+CD4-CCR7+CD45RA+ naive T cells. The CDR3 protein is CASSLRPYSGANVLTF. Read as DNA, the sequence is TGTGCCAGCAGTTTAAGGCCATACTCTGGGGCCAACGTCCTGACTTTC.